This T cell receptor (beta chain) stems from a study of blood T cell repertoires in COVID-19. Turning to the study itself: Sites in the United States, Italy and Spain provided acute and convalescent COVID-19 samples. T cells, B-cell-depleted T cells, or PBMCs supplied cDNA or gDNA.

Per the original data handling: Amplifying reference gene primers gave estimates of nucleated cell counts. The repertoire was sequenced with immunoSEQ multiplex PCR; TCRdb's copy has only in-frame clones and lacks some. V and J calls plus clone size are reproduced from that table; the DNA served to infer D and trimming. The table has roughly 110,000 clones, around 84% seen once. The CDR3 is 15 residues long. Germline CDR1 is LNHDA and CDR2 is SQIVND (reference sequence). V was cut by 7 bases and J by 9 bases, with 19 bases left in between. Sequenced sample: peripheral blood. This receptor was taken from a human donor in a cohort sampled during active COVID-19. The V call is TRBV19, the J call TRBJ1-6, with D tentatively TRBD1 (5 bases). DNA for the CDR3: TGTGCCAGTAAATCTCCCTCAGGGAACTCTTCACCCCTCCACTTT. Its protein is CASKSPSGNSSPLHF.